Listed here is a single TCR beta chain. Per germline, CDR1 KGHSH and CDR2 LQKENI. This CDR3 region has 14 residues. V lost 9 bases, J lost 1 base, and 7 bases stayed unmatched. The record originates from a study of blood T cell repertoires in COVID-19. Turning to the study itself: Sources were T cells, B-cell-depleted T cells, or PBMCs; the material itself was cDNA or gDNA.

Authors' data handling: Amplification of reference gene primers was used by the study to estimate nucleated cell counts. Here immunoSEQ multiplex PCR was the method, and the copy in TCRdb shows in-frame clones only, minus some. V, J and clone size derive from that table, while D and trimming were established from the DNA sequence. The sample records 200,000 to 250,000 clones, roughly four fifths being singletons. Recruited during active infection, patients (from Seattle) were subsequently followed longitudinally. This sequence was found in a woman of 80 years or more with COVID-19, enrolled during active disease. The gene calls are TRBV18 and TRBJ1-1; TRBD1 matches 8 bases. Sample: peripheral blood. Here the CDR3 DNA reads TGTGCCAGTCTGTCCGGGACAGGGAACACTGAAGCTTTCTTT. Amino acids: CASLSGTGNTEAFF. The full variable domain, rest sourced from reference TRBV18 and TRBJ1-1, is NAGVMQNPRHLVRRRGQEARLRCSPMKGHSHVYWYRQLPEEGLKFMVYLQKENIIDESGMPKERFSAEFPKEGPSILRIQQVVRGDSAAYFCASLSGTGNTEAFFGQGTRLTVV.